This entry features one T cell receptor beta chain sequence. This clonotype was counted ten times or more. The antigen it recognizes is unknown. Within one base of it there is no much larger clone, and no base qualities were kept. CDR1 and CDR2, looked up from the germline V gene, are SNHLY and FYNNEI. From the cysteine up to the phenylalanine, the CDR3 has a length of 14 residues. The only DNA kept is the CDR3, 42 bases in frame from the first base. Trimming takes 5 bases from V and 4 bases from J, and the germline ends sit 12 bases apart. Systemically healthy Caucasian individuals from Russia, some 40 in total and aged about 6 to 100 years, were included as donors. Approximately 10 milliliters of peripheral blood were collected from each donor into EDTA-treated Vacutainer tubes. PBMCs were isolated by Ficoll-Paque density-gradient centrifugation, with at least 6 million obtained per sample. Trizol reagent was used to extract total RNA from the PBMCs, yielding at least 5.5 micrograms per sample. The percentages of naive CD45RAhigh/CD27high T cells were determined by flow cytometry on a PBMC aliquot from every donor.

Receptor amplification or capture employed 5' RACE. Sequencing was carried out with an Illumina HiSeq 2500. A second about 7 to 11 cycle PCR used a sample-barcoded 5' primer and a J-beta primer mix. A template-switch 5' adaptor carrying 12 random nucleotides introduced a unique molecular identifier onto each TCR beta cDNA molecule. At least 3 million CDR3-containing paired-end reads were obtained from each sample. The Mint cDNA synthesis kit, primed by a TRBC-specific oligonucleotide, was used to synthesize first-strand cDNA from all RNA. Following uracil-DNA glycosylase treatment, all cDNA underwent a first 18-cycle PCR with the universal primers M1SS and BC2_uni_R. As for how the authors treated the data: Each sample was normalized by randomly selecting 1 million high-quality reads, each carrying a distinct molecular identifier. Reads sharing molecular identifiers were discarded rather than binned into consensus sequences. CDR3 identification, clonotype clustering and error correction used MiTCR with a Q25 quality threshold and the strictest error-elimination algorithm. Lower-bound total TCR beta diversity was estimated with a nonparametric unseen species model using Euler transformation. The raw public reads went through TCRdb reprocessing: fastp at Q25, MiXCR clone calling, in-frame beta chains kept. Rows with a matching CDR3 protein are joined into one entry that keeps the most common DNA and genes. The V and J calls, along with clone size, are taken from TCRdb and not from the paper's own processing. For this sample the table gives 600,000 to 800,000 distinct CDR3 sequences, of which 20% to 25% were detected only once. Together, the top ten hold roughly 3.9% of the sample.

The data belong to a study of blood T cells in healthy people across ages (dated by TCRdb to about 2015). For the study in its entirety: In model experiments, roughly one uniquely barcoded TCR beta cDNA molecule per two T cells was captured by template switching. For two donors (one aged 18 to 30 and one aged 80 or older), the study analyzed two additional independent replicas of 1 million unique cDNA reads from the same blood draw. Four age groups were formed from the donors: young (average approximately 15 years), middle-aged (approximately 41), aged (about 62) and long-lived (82). The study measured age-related changes in TCR beta repertoire diversity using deep sequencing normalized with unique cDNA molecular identifiers. Donors of different ages were randomly distributed across sequencing lanes to avoid experimental bias. The paper as a whole reports these results and caveats: Donor CMV infection status was unknown, potentially confounding age-related changes in expanded clonotypes. The long-lived group showed more naive CD4+ T cells, fewer expanded clones and increased TCR diversity than the aged group, suggesting age selection. Conclusive comparison of naive and antigen-experienced compartments was prevented by the profiling of bulk unsorted PBMCs. Observed TCR beta diversity correlated strongly with the percentage of naive T cells measured by flow cytometry. Observed TCR beta diversity per million T cells fell roughly linearly with age, and a significant reduction was already apparent by age around 40. Estimates of total diversity based on one million sequenced T cells were considered lower bounds and underestimates.

Sequenced material: blood. The rearranged segments are TRBV2 and TRBJ2-1, with no D gene named confidently. The sequence came from a man in his 70s in good health. The bases read TGTGCCAGCAGTTTCCTTGCAGATTACAATGAGCAGTTCTTC. The translation is CASSFLADYNEQFF.